This passage covers 16 T cell receptor beta chains from one sample sequenced in a study of cytotoxic CD8 clonotypes in ibrutinib-treated CLL (dated by TCRdb to 2020 to 2022). To prepare the library, the immunoSEQ multiplex PCR assay was applied. Held by TCRdb, this immuneACCESS table contains in-frame sequences only and omits some clones. Under half of the omission traces to an unresolved V gene where checked; the cause of the rest is unknown. The sample data list more than 110,000 clones, and 85% to 95% of these were observed just once. 10% to 12% of the sample is taken by the ten largest. The time point label corresponds to: approximately twelve months on ibrutinib. The source was PBMCs, collected after 12 months of ibrutinib treatment. Every receptor here comes from a human donor with chronic lymphocytic leukemia.

The V and J genes are TRBV7-9 and TRBJ1-1, with D unclear. The CDR3 loop spans 13 amino acids. The V end lost 2 bases, the J end lost 3 bases, and 7 bases lay between the germline ends. Germline lookup yields CDR1 SEHNR and CDR2 FQNEAQ (reference sequence). This CDR3 reads CASSLLPDTEAFF. The CDR3 DNA reads TGTGCCAGCAGCTTATTACCAGACACTGAAGCTTTCTTT. The complete variable domain, with remaining parts taken from reference TRBV7-9 and TRBJ1-1, reads DTGVSQNPRHKITKRGQNVTFRCDPISEHNRLYWYRQTLGQGPEFLTYFQNEAQLEKSRLLSDRFSAERPKGSFSTLEIQRTEQGDSAMYLCASSLLPDTEAFFGQGTRLTVV.

V gene TRBV29-1 combines with J gene TRBJ2-7; TRBD1 aligns across 8 bases. J gave up 4 bases and V 6 bases, and 8 bases lay outside the gene matches. The CDR3 contains 13 residues. From germline, CDR1 is SQVTM and CDR2 ANQGSEA. In DNA form, the CDR3 reads TGCAGCGTCCGGACAGGGACGAGATACGAGCAGTACTTC. It codes for CSVRTGTRYEQYF.

This chain links TRBV7-9 with TRBJ2-1, with a tentative D call TRBD2 (5 bases). The CDR3 contains 17 residues. CDR1 is SEHNR and CDR2 is FQNEAQ in the germline V gene (reference sequence). V lost 5 bases to trimming and J lost 7 bases, with 24 bases between them. CDR3 DNA: TGTGCCAGCAGCCCTAGTGGCGGGCAGCATAGGCATAATGAGCAGTTCTTC. It encodes CASSPSGGQHRHNEQFF.

V is TRBV6-6 and J is TRBJ2-7, with 10 bases matching TRBD1. This CDR3 has 15 residues. Germline CDR1 MNHNY, CDR2 SVGAGI (reference sequence). The trim removed 6 bases at V and 0 bases at J, leaving 5 bases unmatched. The CDR3 nucleotides are TGTGCCAGCAGGGAAAGGACAGGGGGCTCCTACGAGCAGTACTTC. Amino acids: CASRERTGGSYEQYF.

The DNA for the CDR3 is TGTGCCACCAGCAGGACCCACGGGACTAGCGGGAGTATCGAGACCCAGTACTTC. Its protein is CATSRTHGTSGSIETQYF. The chain joins TRBV15 to TRBJ2-5; 14 nucleotides line up with TRBD2. From germline, CDR1 is LNHNV and CDR2 YYDKDF (reference sequence). The CDR3 runs 18 residues. Trimming at V came to 3 bases and at J to 5 bases, leaving 11 bases not matched to a gene.

The genes are TRBV2 and TRBJ1-5; no definite D call. Between the trimmed V and J ends, which lost 8 bases and 3 bases, there was a span of 14 bases. CDR1 and CDR2 (germline): SNHLY, FYNNEI. This CDR3 is built from 14 residues. The CDR3 bases are TGTGCCAGCGGCCAGGCGTGGGTCAATCAGCCCCAGCATTTT. It translates to CASGQAWVNQPQHF.

The V and J genes are TRBV19 and TRBJ2-3, with 8 bases that match TRBD2. Germline V gene lookup returns CDR1 LNHDA and CDR2 SQIVND (reference sequence). With 8 bases clipped from V and 3 bases from J, the junction kept 7 bases outside the gene matches. The CDR3 is made up of 14 amino acids. The CDR3 reads CASGAGGKTDTQYF. The CDR3 nucleotides read TGTGCCAGTGGGGCGGGGGGCAAGACAGATACGCAGTATTTT.

The chain links TRBV6-5 to TRBJ2-7; D gene unclear. This CDR3 comprises 14 residues. V lost 0 bases, J lost 0 bases, and 6 bases lay in between. Germline loops: CDR1 MNHEY, CDR2 SVGAGI. CDR3 loop: CASSYSPSSYEQYF. CDR3 bases: TGTGCCAGCAGTTACTCCCCTAGCTCCTACGAGCAGTACTTC.

J is TRBJ1-5 and V is TRBV2; TRBD1 aligns across 8 bases. V gave up 7 bases and J gave up 7 bases; unmatched junction bases: 6. There are 13 residues in the CDR3. CDR1 is SNHLY and CDR2 is FYNNEI in the germline V gene. The CDR3 sequence is CASTGQGSQPQHF. The DNA for the CDR3 is TGTGCCAGCACCGGACAGGGAAGCCAGCCCCAGCATTTT.

This rearrangement joins TRBV25-1 to TRBJ2-6, with D unresolved. The ends were cut back, 1 base at V and 2 bases at J, with 6 bases in the middle. This CDR3 is built from 15 residues. Germline V lookup: CDR1 MGHDK, CDR2 SYGVNS. The CDR3 here is CASSESGAGANVLTF. The CDR3 nucleotides read TGTGCCAGCAGTGAATCAGGCGCTGGGGCCAACGTCCTGACTTTC.

The chain employs TRBV2 and TRBJ2-3, with a weak D call TRBD2 (6 bases). There are 16 residues in the CDR3. The V end was cut by 1 base, the J end by 2 bases, with 13 bases between. Germline-derived CDR1 and CDR2 are SNHLY and FYNNEI. In DNA form, the CDR3 reads TGTGCCAGCAGTGAAGGAGTGGCGGGATCCACAGATACGCAGTATTTT. Its translation: CASSEGVAGSTDTQYF.

The chain is built from TRBV9 and TRBJ2-1; 10 bases fit TRBD2. After removal of 3 bases from V and 4 bases from J, the junction contained 4 bases not matched to a gene. The CDR3 is 15 amino acids. The germline gives CDR1 SGDLS, CDR2 YYNGEE. The CDR3 spells CASSGTSGAYNEQFF. The DNA of the CDR3 is TGTGCCAGCAGCGGTACTAGCGGGGCGTACAATGAGCAGTTCTTC.

This CDR3 is CASSDLGETQYF. The DNA of the CDR3 is TGTGCCAGCAGCGATCTAGGAGAGACCCAGTACTTC. The gene calls are TRBV7-8 and TRBJ2-5; no firm D call. Trimming cost V 5 bases and J 4 bases, with 8 bases left between them. The length of the CDR3 is 12 residues. The germline V gene has CDR1 SGHVS and CDR2 FQNEAQ.

This rearrangement joins TRBV28 to TRBJ1-1, with 9 bases matching TRBD1. This CDR3 spans 16 amino acids. Per the germline V gene, CDR1 is MDHEN and CDR2 is SYDVKM. Trimming cost V 2 bases and J 1 base; bases outside gene matches: 5. The CDR3 DNA follows: TGTGCCAGCAGTTTAGAACAGGGGGCTGGGAACACTGAAGCTTTCTTT. It codes for CASSLEQGAGNTEAFF.

This clone was picked up one time. The chain joins TRBV18 to TRBJ2-7, with TRBD1 matching 7 bases. The germline gives CDR1 KGHSH, CDR2 LQKENI. J was trimmed by 9 bases and V by 3 bases; bases with no gene match: 14. The CDR3 covers 15 residues. Here the CDR3 DNA reads TGTGCCAGCTCACCCGGAACAGGGGTGATAACGTTGCAGTACTTC. This encodes CASSPGTGVITLQYF.

The chain couples TRBV9 to TRBJ2-4, with 8 bases lining up with TRBD2. The CDR3 totals 17 residues. V lost 1 base, J lost 7 bases, and 13 bases stayed unmatched. CDR1 SGDLS and CDR2 YYNGEE come from the germline V gene. As DNA, the CDR3 is TGTGCCAGCAGCGTAACAAGCGGGAGCACCTGGAGGAACATTCAGTACTTC. This gives the protein CASSVTSGSTWRNIQYF.